What follows are 21 T cell receptor beta chains derived from one specimen sequenced in a study of CD8 T cells in ankylosing spondylitis. TCRdb redid the calling of the 5' RACE reads with MiXCR, one entry per CDR3 protein. Of 150,000 or so distinct CDR3 sequences in the sample, about 32% were seen once. Sequences were obtained from synovial fluid, either unsorted or a sorted T cell fraction (not recorded which). These receptors were taken from a male donor with ankylosing spondylitis.

Only a few counts were recorded for this clonotype. The CDR3 loop is CAVTSGTKQYF. CDR3 in DNA: TGCGCGGTAACTAGCGGAACCAAGCAGTACTTC. The genes are TRBV29-1 and TRBJ2-7; TRBD2 aligns across 8 bases. The length of the CDR3 is 11 residues. Germline V CDR1 and CDR2: SQVTM, ANQGSEA.

This clonotype was seen only a few times. The chain couples TRBV11-2 to TRBJ2-7, with 7 bases aligning to TRBD1. The trim removed 1 base at V and 2 bases at J, leaving 5 bases unmatched. Germline V gene lookup returns CDR1 SGHAT and CDR2 FQNNGV. The CDR3 length is 15 residues. CDR3 in DNA: TGTGCCAGCAGCTTAGGCCGGGACAGTCCCTACGAGCAGTACTTC. Protein sequence: CASSLGRDSPYEQYF.

The rearrangement links TRBV5-6 to TRBJ2-7; 8 bases fit TRBD2. Germline V gene data show CDR1 as SGHDT and CDR2 as YYEEEE. Unmatched junction bases numbered 6, after V lost 2 bases and J lost 2 bases. This CDR3 is 15 amino acids long. The CDR3: CASSLAGLGTYEQYF. CDR3 in DNA: TGTGCCAGCAGCTTAGCGGGACTAGGAACCTACGAGCAGTACTTC.

The V call is TRBV10-3, the J call TRBJ2-3; D is perhaps TRBD2 (7 bases). CDR3 length: 14 residues. In germline, CDR1 is ENHRY, CDR2 SYGVKD. CDR3 in amino acids: CAHRGAFSTDTQYF. CDR3 in DNA: TGTGCTCATCGGGGGGCCTTTAGCACAGATACGCAGTATTTT.

Comments on this clonotype: A much larger clone differs by one base, so this may be a read error. The chain has TRBV29-1 and TRBJ1-1; D might be TRBD1 (6 bases). Trimming removed 1 base from V and 7 bases from J, with 10 bases in between. The CDR3 is 12 residues long. From germline, CDR1 is SQVTM and CDR2 ANQGSEA. Here the CDR3 reads CSVEGGLNEAFF. The DNA for the CDR3 is TGCAGCGTTGAAGGGGGGCTTAATGAAGCTTTCTTT.

This sequence joins TRBV11-3 and TRBJ2-7; tentative D call: TRBD1 (6 bases). Trimming removed 5 bases from V and 5 bases from J, with 13 bases in between. The CDR3 is 13 residues long. Looked up from germline, CDR1 is SGHNT and CDR2 is YENEEA. The CDR3 sequence: CASSPQGGNEQYF. The DNA for the CDR3 is TGTGCCAGCAGCCCACAGGGTGGGAACGAGCAGTACTTC.

The V gene is TRBV10-3, the J gene TRBJ1-3; D gene uncertain. This CDR3 has 15 residues. V lost 6 bases to trimming and J lost 2 bases, with 14 bases between them. Germline V gives CDR1 ENHRY, CDR2 SYGVKD. DNA for the CDR3: TGTGCCATCAGCAACGGGGAGTTAGCTGGAAACACCATATATTTT. It yields the protein CAISNGELAGNTIYF.

The genes are TRBV10-1 and TRBJ2-5, with TRBD1 matching 8 bases. The CDR3 has 15 residues. After removal of 3 bases from V and 1 base from J, the junction contained 4 bases not matched to a gene. Looked up from germline, CDR1 is WNHNN and CDR2 is SYGVQD (reference sequence). The CDR3 loop reads CASSDGTGAQETQYF. As DNA, the CDR3 is TGCGCCAGCAGTGATGGGACAGGCGCCCAAGAGACCCAGTACTTC.

The chain joins TRBV20-1 to TRBJ2-7, with D maybe TRBD1 (6 bases). V dropped 2 bases and J dropped 6 bases, with 17 bases sitting between them. The CDR3 extends over 14 amino acids. Germline CDR1 reads DFQATT; CDR2 reads SNEGSKA (reference sequence). The CDR3 protein is CSARYQRTGSEQYF. The CDR3 nucleotides are TGCAGTGCTAGATACCAAAGAACAGGGTCCGAGCAGTACTTC.

The genes are TRBV15 and TRBJ2-2; weak D call: TRBD1 (5 bases). Between the trimmed V and J ends, which lost 8 bases and 6 bases, there was a span of 19 bases. The CDR3 length is 15 residues. Germline V CDR1 and CDR2: LNHNV, YYDKDF (reference sequence). For the CDR3, the DNA is TGTGCCACCCGGCAGGGTGCGAGTGAAGCCGGGGAGCTGTTTTTT. Translation: CATRQGASEAGELFF. The complete variable domain, with remaining parts taken from reference TRBV15 and TRBJ2-2, reads DAMVIQNPRYQVTQFGKPVTLSCSQTLNHNVMYWYQQKSSQAPKLLFHYYDKDFNNEADTPDNFQSRRPNTSFCFLDIRSPGLGDTAMYLCATRQGASEAGELFFGEGSRLTVL.

This clonotype was seen many times. The genes are TRBV11-2 and TRBJ2-7; D not certain. The germline V and J ends were trimmed by 3 bases and 5 bases, with 17 bases remaining between them. The CDR3 extends over 15 amino acids. Per the germline V gene, CDR1 is SGHAT and CDR2 is FQNNGV. DNA for the CDR3: TGTGCCAGCAGCTTTCGACGGACGGGTAGGAACGAGCAGTACTTC. Translated, it gives CASSFRRTGRNEQYF. Based on the CDR3 plus reference TRBV11-2 and TRBJ2-7, the full variable domain is EAGVAQSPRYKIIEKRQSVAFWCNPISGHATLYWYQQILGQGPKLLIQFQNNGVVDDSQLPKDRFSAERLKGVDSTLKIQPAKLEDSAVYLCASSFRRTGRNEQYFGPGTRLTVT.

The genes are TRBV11-3 and TRBJ2-1, with unresolved D. Trimming took 4 bases from V and 2 from J, leaving 6 bases between them. This CDR3 region has 13 residues. The germline V gene has CDR1 SGHNT and CDR2 YENEEA. The CDR3 DNA is TGTGCCAGCAGCTCGCGAACCTACAATGAGCAGTTCTTC. It specifies CASSSRTYNEQFF.

V usage is TRBV29-1 and J usage is TRBJ2-3, with TRBD2 identical over 7 bases. The CDR3 runs to 14 residues. From germline, CDR1 is SQVTM and CDR2 ANQGSEA. J was trimmed by 4 bases and V by 8 bases; bases with no gene match: 12. The CDR3 here is CSTPGRGNADTQYF. The CDR3 coding sequence is TGCAGCACCCCCGGGCGGGGGAACGCAGATACGCAGTATTTT.

In its sample, this clonotype was seen many times. CDR3 sequence reads: CSVDHRREDGYTF. In nucleotides, the CDR3 is TGCAGCGTTGACCATCGACGAGAGGATGGCTACACCTTC. The rearrangement uses TRBV29-1 and TRBJ1-2; D remains unclear. The ends were cut back, 3 bases at V and 6 bases at J, with 14 bases in the middle. The germline V gene has CDR1 SQVTM and CDR2 ANQGSEA. The CDR3 loop spans 13 amino acids.

The rearrangement links TRBV15 to TRBJ2-4; perhaps TRBD2 as D (7 bases). CDR3 length: 19 residues. Germline CDR1 LNHNV, CDR2 YYDKDF (reference sequence). The V and J ends lost 5 bases and 0 bases respectively, with 23 bases between them. The DNA of the CDR3 is TGTGCCACCAGCCCACCGGGACTCCAGGGGAGGGGAGCCAAAAACATTCAGTACTTC. Translation: CATSPPGLQGRGAKNIQYF.

This clonotype was recorded at least ten times. The chain combines TRBV12-3 or TRBV12-4 with TRBJ2-7; 7 bases are shared with TRBD1. The CDR3 sequence is 12 residues long. V was clipped by 10 bases and J by 3 bases; unmatched bases: 6. The CDR3 sequence is CATEAGGYEQYF. The CDR3 DNA follows: TGTGCCACCGAGGCAGGGGGCTACGAGCAGTACTTC.

The V call is TRBV20-1, the J call TRBJ2-2; a weak D match, TRBD2 (5 bases). CDR3 length: 15 amino acids. With 5 bases removed from V and 5 bases from J, the gap between germline ends came to 18 bases. CDR1 and CDR2 from the germline V gene are DFQATT and SNEGSKA (reference sequence). The CDR3: CSADPPASRTGELFF. CDR3 in DNA: TGCAGTGCTGACCCCCCGGCTAGCAGAACCGGGGAGCTGTTTTTT.

CDR3 DNA sequence: TGCGCCAGCTGCGGAGGAATGAACACCGGGGAGCTGTTTTTT. It yields the protein CASCGGMNTGELFF. The rearrangement joins TRBV5-1 to TRBJ2-2; D perhaps matches TRBD2 (5 bases). Trimming took off 7 bases at V and 1 base at J, with 11 bases between the two ends. In germline, CDR1 is SGHRS, CDR2 YFSETQ. The CDR3 sequence is 14 residues long.

The chain carries TRBV20-1 and TRBJ2-7, with TRBD2 identical over 8 bases. V trimming: 6 bases; J trimming: 2 bases; junction bases outside the gene matches: 9. CDR1 and CDR2 from the germline V gene are DFQATT and SNEGSKA (reference sequence). The CDR3 extends over 14 amino acids. CDR3 residues: CSASGGSSAYEQYF. The CDR3 region has the DNA TGCAGTGCCAGCGGGGGTAGCAGTGCCTACGAGCAGTACTTC.

The chain couples TRBV14 to TRBJ1-1, with TRBD1 matching over 8 bases. CDR1 SGHDN and CDR2 FVKESK come from the germline V gene. This CDR3 comprises 15 residues. Losses at the gene ends were 3 bases for V and 7 bases for J; bases not matched to a gene: 10. The CDR3 DNA sequence: TGTGCCAGCAGCCATGGAAAGGGACAGGTGTATGAAGCTTTCTTT. Amino acids: CASSHGKGQVYEAFF. Combining the CDR3 with reference TRBV14 and TRBJ1-1 gives the whole variable domain EAGVTQFPSHSVIEKGQTVTLRCDPISGHDNLYWYRRVMGKEIKFLLHFVKESKQDESGMPNNRFLAERTGGTYSTLKVQPAELEDSGVYFCASSHGKGQVYEAFFGQGTRLTVV.

This clonotype was seen repeatedly, ten times or more. The rearrangement joins TRBV4-2 to TRBJ1-3; perhaps TRBD1 as D (6 bases). Between the trimmed V and J ends, which lost 4 bases and 0 bases, there was a span of 13 bases. Germline CDR1 is LGHNA and CDR2 is YNFKEQ. The CDR3 loop spans 16 amino acids. Written as DNA, the CDR3 is TGTGCCAGCAGCCCCGTGGGGGCTAACTCTGGAAACACCATATATTTT. This encodes CASSPVGANSGNTIYF.